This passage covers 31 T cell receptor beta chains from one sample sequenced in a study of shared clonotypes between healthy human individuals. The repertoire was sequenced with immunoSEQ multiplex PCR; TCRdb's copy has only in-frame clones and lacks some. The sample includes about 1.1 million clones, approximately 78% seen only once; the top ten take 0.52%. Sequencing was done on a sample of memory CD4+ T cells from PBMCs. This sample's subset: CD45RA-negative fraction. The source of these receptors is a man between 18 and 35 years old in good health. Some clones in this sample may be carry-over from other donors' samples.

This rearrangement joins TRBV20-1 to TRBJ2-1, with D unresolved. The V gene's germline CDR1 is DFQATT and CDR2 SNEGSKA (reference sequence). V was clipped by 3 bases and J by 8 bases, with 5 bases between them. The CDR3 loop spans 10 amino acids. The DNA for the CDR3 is TGCAGTGCTAGTACCCATGAGCAGTTCTTC. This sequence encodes CSASTHEQFF.

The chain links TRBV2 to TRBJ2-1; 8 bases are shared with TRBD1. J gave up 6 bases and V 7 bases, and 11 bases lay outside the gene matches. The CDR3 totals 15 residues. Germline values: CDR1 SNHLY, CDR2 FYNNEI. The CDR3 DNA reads TGTGCCAGCATGCGGAAACAGGGGGTAGTCAATGAGCAGTTCTTC. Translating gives CASMRKQGVVNEQFF. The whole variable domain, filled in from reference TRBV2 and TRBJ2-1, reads EPEVTQTPSHQVTQMGQEVILRCVPISNHLYFYWYRQILGQKVEFLVSFYNNEISEKSEIFDDQFSVERPDGSNFTLKIRSTKLEDSAMYFCASMRKQGVVNEQFFGPGTRLTVL.

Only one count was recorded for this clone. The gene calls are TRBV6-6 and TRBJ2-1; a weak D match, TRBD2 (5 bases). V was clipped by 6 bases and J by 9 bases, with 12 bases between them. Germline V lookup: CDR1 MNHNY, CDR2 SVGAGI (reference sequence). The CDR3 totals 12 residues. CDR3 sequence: CASRPPEAEQFF. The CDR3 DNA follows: TGTGCCAGCAGGCCCCCGGAGGCTGAGCAGTTCTTC.

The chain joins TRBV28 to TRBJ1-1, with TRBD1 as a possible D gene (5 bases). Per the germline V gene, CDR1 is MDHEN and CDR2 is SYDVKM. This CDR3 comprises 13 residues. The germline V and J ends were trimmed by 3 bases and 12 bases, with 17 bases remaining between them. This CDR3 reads CASSLTGVRDPFF. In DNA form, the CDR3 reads TGTGCCAGCAGTTTGACGGGGGTAAGGGATCCTTTCTTT.

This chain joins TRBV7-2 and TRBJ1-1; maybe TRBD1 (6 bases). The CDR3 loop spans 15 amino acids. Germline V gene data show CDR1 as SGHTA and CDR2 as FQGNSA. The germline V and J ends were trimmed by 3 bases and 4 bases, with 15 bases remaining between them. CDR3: CASSFRQVLGTEAFF. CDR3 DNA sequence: TGTGCCAGCAGCTTTAGACAGGTCTTAGGCACTGAAGCTTTCTTT. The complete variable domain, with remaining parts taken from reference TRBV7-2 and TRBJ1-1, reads GAGVSQSPSNKVTEKGKDVELRCDPISGHTALYWYRQSLGQGLEFLIYFQGNSAPDKSGLPSDRFSAERTGGSVSTLTIQRTQQEDSAVYLCASSFRQVLGTEAFFGQGTRLTVV.

The DNA of the CDR3 is TGTGCCAGCAGTCCGACAGGGGCGATTGACACTGAAGCTTTCTTT. Its translation: CASSPTGAIDTEAFF. The chain has TRBV28 and TRBJ1-1; 8 positions match TRBD1. V lost 5 bases and J lost 3; bases outside the gene matches: 8. The CDR3 consists of 15 residues. CDR1 and CDR2 from the germline V gene are MDHEN and SYDVKM. The whole variable domain, remainder taken from reference TRBV28 and TRBJ1-1, is DVKVTQSSRYLVKRTGEKVFLECVQDMDHENMFWYRQDPGLGLRLIYFSYDVKMKEKGDIPEGYSVSREKKERFSLILESASTNQTSMYLCASSPTGAIDTEAFFGQGTRLTVV.

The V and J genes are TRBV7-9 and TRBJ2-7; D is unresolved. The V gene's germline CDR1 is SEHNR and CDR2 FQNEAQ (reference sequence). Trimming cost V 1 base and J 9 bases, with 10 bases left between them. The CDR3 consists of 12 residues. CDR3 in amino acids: CASSLGFDRQYF. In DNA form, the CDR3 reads TGTGCCAGCAGCTTAGGATTTGACCGGCAGTACTTC.

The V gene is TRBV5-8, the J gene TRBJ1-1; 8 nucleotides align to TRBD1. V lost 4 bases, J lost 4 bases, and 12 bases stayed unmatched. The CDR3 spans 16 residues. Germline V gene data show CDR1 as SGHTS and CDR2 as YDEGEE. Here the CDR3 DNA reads TGTGCCAGCAGCCCCCTCCCGACAGGGGTTCGCACTGAAGCTTTCTTT. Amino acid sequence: CASSPLPTGVRTEAFF.

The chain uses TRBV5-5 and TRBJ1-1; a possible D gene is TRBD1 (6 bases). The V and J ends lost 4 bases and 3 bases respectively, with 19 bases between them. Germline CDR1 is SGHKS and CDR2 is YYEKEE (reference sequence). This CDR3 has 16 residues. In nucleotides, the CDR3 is TGTGCCAGCAGCAAGACAGGTCGGGGAAAGGACACTGAAGCTTTCTTT. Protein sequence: CASSKTGRGKDTEAFF.

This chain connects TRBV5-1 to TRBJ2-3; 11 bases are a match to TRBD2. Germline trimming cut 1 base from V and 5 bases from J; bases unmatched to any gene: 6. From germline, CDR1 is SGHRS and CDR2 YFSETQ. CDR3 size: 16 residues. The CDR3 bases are TGCGCCAGCAGCTTGCAAGTAGCGGGAGGGTTAGATACGCAGTATTTT. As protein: CASSLQVAGGLDTQYF. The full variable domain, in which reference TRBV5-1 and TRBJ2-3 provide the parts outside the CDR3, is KAGVTQTPRYLIKTRGQQVTLSCSPISGHRSVSWYQQTPGQGLQFLFEYFSETQRNKGNFPGRFSGRQFSNSRSEMNVSTLELGDSALYLCASSLQVAGGLDTQYFGPGTRLTVL.

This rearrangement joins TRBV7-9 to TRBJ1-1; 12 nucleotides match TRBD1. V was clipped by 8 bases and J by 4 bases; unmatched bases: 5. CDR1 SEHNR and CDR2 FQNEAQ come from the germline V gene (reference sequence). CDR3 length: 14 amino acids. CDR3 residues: CASGGQGAGTEAFF. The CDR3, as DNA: TGTGCCAGCGGGGGACAGGGGGCCGGCACTGAAGCTTTCTTT.

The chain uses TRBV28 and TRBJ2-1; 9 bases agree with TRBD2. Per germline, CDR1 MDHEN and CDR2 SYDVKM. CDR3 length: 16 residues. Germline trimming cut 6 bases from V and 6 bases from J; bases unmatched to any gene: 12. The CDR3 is CASRPGGSGRSNEQFF. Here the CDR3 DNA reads TGTGCCAGCAGACCGGGCGGTAGCGGGAGAAGCAATGAGCAGTTCTTC.

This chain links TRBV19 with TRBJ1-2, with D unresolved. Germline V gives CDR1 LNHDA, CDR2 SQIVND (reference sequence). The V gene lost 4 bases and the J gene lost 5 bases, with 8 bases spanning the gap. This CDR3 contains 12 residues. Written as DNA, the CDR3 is TGTGCCAGTAGTACGAGGAGTTATGGCTACACCTTC. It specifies CASSTRSYGYTF.

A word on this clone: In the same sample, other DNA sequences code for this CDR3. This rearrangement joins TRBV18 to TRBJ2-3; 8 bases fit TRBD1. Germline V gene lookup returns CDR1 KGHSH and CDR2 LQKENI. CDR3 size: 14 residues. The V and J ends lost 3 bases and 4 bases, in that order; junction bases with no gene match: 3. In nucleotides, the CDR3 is TGTGCCAGCTCACCGTCACAGGGGGCAGATACGCAGTATTTT. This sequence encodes CASSPSQGADTQYF.

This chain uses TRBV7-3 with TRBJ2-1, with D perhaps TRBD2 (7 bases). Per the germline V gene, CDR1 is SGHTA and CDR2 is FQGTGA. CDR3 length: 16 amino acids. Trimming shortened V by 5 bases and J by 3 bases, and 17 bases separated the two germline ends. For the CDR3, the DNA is TGTGCCAGCAGCCGTTCGGGGGGCCGCGACTACAATGAGCAGTTCTTC. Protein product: CASSRSGGRDYNEQFF.

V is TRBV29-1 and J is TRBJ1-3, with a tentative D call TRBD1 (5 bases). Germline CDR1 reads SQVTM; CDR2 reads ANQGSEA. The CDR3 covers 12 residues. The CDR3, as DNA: TGCAGTGCCCTGGGGGCTGGAAACACCATATATTTT. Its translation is CSALGAGNTIYF.

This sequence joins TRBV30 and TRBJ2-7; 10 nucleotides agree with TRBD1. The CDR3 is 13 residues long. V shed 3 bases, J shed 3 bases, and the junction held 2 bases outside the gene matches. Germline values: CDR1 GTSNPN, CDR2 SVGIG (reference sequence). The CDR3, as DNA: TGTGCCTGGAGGGGACAGGGGCGCTACGAGCAGTACTTC. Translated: CAWRGQGRYEQYF.

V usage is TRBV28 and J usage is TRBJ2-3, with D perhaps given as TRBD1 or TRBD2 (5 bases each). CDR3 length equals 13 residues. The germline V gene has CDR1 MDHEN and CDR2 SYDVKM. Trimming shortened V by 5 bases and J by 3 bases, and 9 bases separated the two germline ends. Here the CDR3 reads CASSEGNTDTQYF. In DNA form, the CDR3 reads TGTGCCAGCAGTGAGGGGAATACAGATACGCAGTATTTT.

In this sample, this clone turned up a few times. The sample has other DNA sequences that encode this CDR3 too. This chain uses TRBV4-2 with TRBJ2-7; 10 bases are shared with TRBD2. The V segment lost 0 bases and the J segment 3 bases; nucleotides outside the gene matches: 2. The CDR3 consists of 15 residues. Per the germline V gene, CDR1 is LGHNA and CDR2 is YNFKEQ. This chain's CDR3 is CASSQELAGVYEQYF. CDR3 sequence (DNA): TGTGCCAGCAGCCAAGAGCTAGCGGGAGTCTACGAGCAGTACTTC.

The CDR3 spells CASSLNLYTGELFF. CDR3 sequence (DNA): TGTGCCAGCAGCTTAAATCTATACACCGGGGAGCTGTTTTTT. The chain combines TRBV7-3 with TRBJ2-2; D remains ambiguous. The CDR3 has 14 amino acids. Germline loops: CDR1 SGHTA, CDR2 FQGTGA. Trimming took off 1 base at V and 3 bases at J, with 6 bases between the two ends.

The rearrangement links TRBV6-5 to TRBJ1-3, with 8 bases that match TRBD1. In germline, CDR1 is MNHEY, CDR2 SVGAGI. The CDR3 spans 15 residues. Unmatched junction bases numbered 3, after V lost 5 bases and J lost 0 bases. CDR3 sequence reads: CASSTGGNSGNTIYF. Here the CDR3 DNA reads TGTGCCAGCAGTACAGGGGGAAACTCTGGAAACACCATATATTTT.

CDR3 nucleotides: TGTGCCAGCAGCTTACTAGCGGGCTTTCGGGAGACCCAGTACTTC. Its translation is CASSLLAGFRETQYF. This chain links TRBV7-2 with TRBJ2-5; 8 bases line up with TRBD2. From germline, CDR1 is SGHTA and CDR2 FQGNSA. This CDR3 region has 15 residues. V trimming: 2 bases; J trimming: 5 bases; junction bases outside the gene matches: 7.

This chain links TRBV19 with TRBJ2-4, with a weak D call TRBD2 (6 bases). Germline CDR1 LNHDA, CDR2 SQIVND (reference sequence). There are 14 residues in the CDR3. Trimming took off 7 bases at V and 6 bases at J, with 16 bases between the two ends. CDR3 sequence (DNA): TGTGCCAGTACCTCGGAGGGAGCTCCAAACATTCAGTACTTC. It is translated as CASTSEGAPNIQYF.

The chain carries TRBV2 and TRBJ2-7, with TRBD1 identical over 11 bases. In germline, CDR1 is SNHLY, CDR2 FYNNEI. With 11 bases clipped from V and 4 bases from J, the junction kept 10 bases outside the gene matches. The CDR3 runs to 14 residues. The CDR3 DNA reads TGTGCCGGGAGTAGGGGACAGGGGGGTTACGAGCAGTACTTC. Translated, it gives CAGSRGQGGYEQYF.

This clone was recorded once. The CDR3 loop is CASRRPGQGEKLFF. The CDR3 coding sequence is TGTGCCAGTAGGCGGCCAGGGCAAGGGGAAAAACTGTTTTTT. The J gene is TRBJ1-4, the V gene TRBV19, with D perhaps TRBD1 (5 bases). Germline V gene lookup returns CDR1 LNHDA and CDR2 SQIVND (reference sequence). The CDR3 extends over 14 amino acids. The V end was cut by 6 bases, the J end by 8 bases, with 16 bases between.

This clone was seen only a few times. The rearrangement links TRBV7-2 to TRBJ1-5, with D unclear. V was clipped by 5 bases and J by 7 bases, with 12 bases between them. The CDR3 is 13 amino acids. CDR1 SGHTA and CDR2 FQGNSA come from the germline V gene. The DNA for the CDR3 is TGTGCCAGCAGCCAAGAACAAGTACAGCCCCAGCATTTT. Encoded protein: CASSQEQVQPQHF.

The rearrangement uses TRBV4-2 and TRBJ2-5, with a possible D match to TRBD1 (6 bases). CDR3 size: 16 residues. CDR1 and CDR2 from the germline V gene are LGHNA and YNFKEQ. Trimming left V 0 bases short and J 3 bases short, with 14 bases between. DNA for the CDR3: TGTGCCAGCAGCCAAGATCCGACAGGAGGCGAAGAGACCCAGTACTTC. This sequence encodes CASSQDPTGGEETQYF.

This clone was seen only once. CDR3 nucleotides: TGCGCCAGCAGCCCGGAGCTAGCGGGTGGAGAGACCCAGTACTTC. This codes for CASSPELAGGETQYF. V and J are TRBV5-1 and TRBJ2-5; 8 positions match TRBD2. The CDR3 has 15 residues. CDR1 SGHRS and CDR2 YFSETQ come from the germline V gene. V was clipped by 4 bases and J by 4 bases; unmatched bases: 9.

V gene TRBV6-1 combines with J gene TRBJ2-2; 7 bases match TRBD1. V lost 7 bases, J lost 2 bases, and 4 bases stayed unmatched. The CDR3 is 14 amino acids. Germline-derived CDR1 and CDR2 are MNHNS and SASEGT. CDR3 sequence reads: CASTGQENTGELFF. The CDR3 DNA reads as TGTGCCAGCACCGGACAGGAAAACACCGGGGAGCTGTTTTTT.

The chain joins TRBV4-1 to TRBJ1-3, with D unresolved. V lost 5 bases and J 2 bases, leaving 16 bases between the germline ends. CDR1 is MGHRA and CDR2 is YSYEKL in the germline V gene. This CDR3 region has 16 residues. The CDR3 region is CASSAQNGPPGNTIYF. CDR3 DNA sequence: TGCGCCAGCAGCGCTCAAAACGGTCCTCCTGGAAACACCATATATTTT.

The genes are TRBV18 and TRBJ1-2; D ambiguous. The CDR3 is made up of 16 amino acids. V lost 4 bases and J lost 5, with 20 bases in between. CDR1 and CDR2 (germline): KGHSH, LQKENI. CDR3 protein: CASSLWTETKGYGYTF. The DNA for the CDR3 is TGTGCCAGCTCACTTTGGACGGAGACGAAGGGTTATGGCTACACCTTC.